This T cell receptor beta chain appears in the sequencing data of a study of T cell repertoires in cytomegalovirus infection. Study outcomes and limitations: Within the response measured ex vivo, HLA-C-restricted CMV-specific TCR beta clonotypes were dominant. Adding up the frequency of public TCR beta families identified people who carried CMV plus the relevant HLA.

This clonotype was seen only a few times. Its specificity is unknown. TCRdb processed the reads anew with MiXCR; each CDR3 protein has one entry. This repertoire shows around 300,000 distinct CDR3 sequences, under 25% found once; its top ten account for under 25%. Germline V gene lookup returns CDR1 SGHTA and CDR2 FQGNSA. This CDR3 spans 12 amino acids. V was clipped by 7 bases and J by 4 bases, with 10 bases between them. This receptor was identified in a human donor in good health (CMV status not recorded). Some clones in this sample may be carry-over from other donors' samples. The sample consisted of cultured PBMCs, taken from culture after CMV antigen stimulation. The chain carries TRBV7-2 and TRBJ1-2; no clear D gene. CDR3 sequence (DNA): TGTGCCAGCACCCTCAGAGGCTATGGCTACACCTTC. Protein sequence: CASTLRGYGYTF.